These 3 T cell receptor beta chains share one sample of origin, sequenced in a study of T cell repertoires in cytomegalovirus infection. TCRdb passed the reads through MiXCR, listing each CDR3 protein once. The sample records a few hundred thousand distinct CDR3 sequences, around 40% being singletons. What these receptors recognize is not known. Sequencing was performed on cultured PBMCs, taken from culture after CMV antigen stimulation. These receptors originate from a human donor in good health (CMV status not recorded). Some clones in this sample may be carry-over from other donors' samples.

This clonotype has just a few counts. The V and J genes are TRBV6-1 and TRBJ2-2; D uncertain. The CDR3 spans 13 residues. Germline-derived CDR1 and CDR2 are MNHNS and SASEGT. The V end lost 8 bases, the J end lost 6 bases, and 13 bases lay between the germline ends. CDR3 in amino acids: CASVRSGAGELFF. Here the CDR3 DNA reads TGTGCCAGCGTCCGGAGTGGAGCCGGGGAGCTGTTTTTT.

CDR3 in DNA: TGTGCCAGCAGCGCCACCGACCCTCGGGAGACCCAGTACTTC. Translated, it gives CASSATDPRETQYF. The rearrangement uses TRBV7-8 and TRBJ2-5; no clear D. Germline CDR1 is SGHVS and CDR2 is FQNEAQ. V shed 5 bases and J shed 5 bases, with 15 bases lying between them. There are 14 residues in the CDR3.

This chain uses TRBV5-1 with TRBJ2-7; weak D call: TRBD1 (6 bases). Germline V gene lookup returns CDR1 SGHRS and CDR2 YFSETQ. This CDR3 contains 14 residues. Between the trimmed V and J ends, which lost 3 bases and 2 bases, there was a span of 12 bases. CDR3 coding DNA: TGCGCCAGCAGCTCGGACAGTCTCACCTACGAGCAGTACTTC. Protein: CASSSDSLTYEQYF.